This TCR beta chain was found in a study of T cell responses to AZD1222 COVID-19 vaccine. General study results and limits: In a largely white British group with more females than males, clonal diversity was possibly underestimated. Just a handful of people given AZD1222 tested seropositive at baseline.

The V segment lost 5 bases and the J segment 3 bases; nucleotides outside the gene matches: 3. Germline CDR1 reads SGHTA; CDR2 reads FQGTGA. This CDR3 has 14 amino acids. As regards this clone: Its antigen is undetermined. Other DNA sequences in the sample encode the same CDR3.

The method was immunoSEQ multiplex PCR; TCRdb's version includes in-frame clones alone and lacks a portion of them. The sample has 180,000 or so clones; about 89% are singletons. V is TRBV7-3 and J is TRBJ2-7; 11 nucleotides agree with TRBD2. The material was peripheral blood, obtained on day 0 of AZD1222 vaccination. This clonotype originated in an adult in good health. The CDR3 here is CASSPTSGSYEQYF. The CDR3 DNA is TGTGCCAGCAGCCCTACTAGCGGGAGCTACGAGCAGTACTTC.